The next 11 T cell receptor beta chains were all read from a single sample in a study of blood T cells in healthy people across ages. Together with a sample-barcoded 5' primer, a J-beta primer mix was included in a second PCR lasting about 7 to 12 cycles. TCRdb processed the 5' RACE reads anew with MiXCR; each CDR3 protein has one entry. This table has around 870,000 distinct CDR3 sequences, more than 25% appearing once. Sequencing used blood. The source of these receptors is an elderly woman in good health.

This clonotype was counted a few times. Germline is not matched at one junction end, which may reflect a read error. The chain has TRBV6-2 or TRBV6-3 and TRBJ2-3, with 7 bases aligning to TRBD1. The CDR3 loop spans 15 amino acids. Per the germline V gene, CDR1 is MNHEY and CDR2 is SVGEGT. The CDR3 DNA is TGTGCCAGCAGTTACGGGGGCGTCGGGACAGATGCGCAGTATTTT. It codes for CASSYGGVGTDAQYF.

This clonotype was detected ten times or more. The chain joins TRBV7-9 to TRBJ2-1, with TRBD1 matching 10 bases. The CDR3 has 11 residues. J was trimmed by 12 bases and V by 10 bases; bases with no gene match: 6. Germline assignment: CDR1 SEHNR and CDR2 FQNEAQ (reference sequence). CDR3 nucleotide sequence: TGTGCCATCGACAGGGGGCGTTTGCAGTTCTTC. Translated: CAIDRGRLQFF.

This clonotype came up a few times. V gene TRBV27 combines with J gene TRBJ2-1; D is undetermined. TRBJ2-7 explains the end of the DNA better; the J call may be wrong. Germline CDR1 and CDR2: MNHEY and SMNVEV (reference sequence). The CDR3 sequence is 13 residues long. In DNA, the CDR3 is TGTGCCAGCAGTTTTGTTGGCTACAATGAGCAGTACTTC. Its protein is CASSFVGYNEQYF.

The sample holds many counts of this clonotype. The J gene is TRBJ2-1, the V gene TRBV7-2; TRBD2 agrees at 7 bases. Germline values: CDR1 SGHTA, CDR2 FQGNSA. The V gene end was trimmed by 5 bases and the J gene end by 0 bases; junction bases not matched to a gene: 7. CDR3 size: 16 residues. CDR3 in DNA: TGTGCCAGCAGCCCGAGAGCGGGGCTCTCCTACAATGAGCAGTTCTTC. Residues: CASSPRAGLSYNEQFF. Together with reference TRBV7-2 and TRBJ2-1, the CDR3 gives the full variable domain: GAGVSQSPSNKVTEKGKDVELRCDPISGHTALYWYRQSLGQGLEFLIYFQGNSAPDKSGLPSDRFSAERTGGSVSTLTIQRTQQEDSAVYLCASSPRAGLSYNEQFFGPGTRLTVL.

This clonotype showed up many times. The chain links TRBV6-5 to TRBJ2-4; 7 nucleotides align to TRBD1. CDR1 and CDR2 (germline): MNHEY, SVGAGI. The CDR3 extends over 17 amino acids. After removal of 7 bases from V and 3 bases from J, the junction contained 15 bases not matched to a gene. The CDR3 is CASIWINRGWGKNIQYF. The CDR3 DNA is TGTGCCAGCATTTGGATTAACAGGGGTTGGGGCAAAAACATTCAGTACTTC.

The CDR3, as DNA: TGCAGTGCTAGAGATAGACAAGACCAAGAGACCCAGTACTTC. This gives the protein CSARDRQDQETQYF. V usage is TRBV20-1 and J usage is TRBJ2-5, with unresolved D. CDR1 is DFQATT, CDR2 SNEGSKA, per germline (reference sequence). The length of the CDR3 is 14 residues. V lost 0 bases and J lost 0, with 8 bases in between.

This clonotype occurred a few times. The V gene is TRBV20-1, the J gene TRBJ1-2; a possible D gene is TRBD1 (6 bases). The CDR3 is 12 residues long. Looked up from germline, CDR1 is DFQATT and CDR2 is SNEGSKA (reference sequence). Trimming removed 7 bases at V and 6 bases at J, with 15 bases between. Here the CDR3 reads CSVRGAGHGYTF. The DNA of the CDR3 is TGCAGTGTTCGGGGGGCGGGGCATGGCTACACCTTC.

J is TRBJ2-3 and V is TRBV29-1, with 13 bases fitting TRBD2. J lost 5 bases, V lost 6 bases, and 5 bases had no gene match. This CDR3 has 14 amino acids. Germline assignment: CDR1 SQVTM and CDR2 ANQGSEA. The CDR3 bases are TGCAGCGTAGGACTAGCGGGAGCGGTAGATACGCAGTATTTT. Translation gives CSVGLAGAVDTQYF.

This clonotype was seen many times. This chain uses TRBV7-2 with TRBJ2-5, with 12 bases matching TRBD2. The CDR3 is made up of 17 amino acids. The V segment lost 1 base and the J segment 5 bases; nucleotides outside the gene matches: 8. Per the germline V gene, CDR1 is SGHTA and CDR2 is FQGNSA. This chain's CDR3 is CASSLGTSGGYGETQYF. In DNA form, the CDR3 reads TGTGCCAGCAGCTTAGGAACTAGCGGGGGGTATGGCGAGACCCAGTACTTC. The entire variable domain, with the rest obtained from reference TRBV7-2 and TRBJ2-5, is as follows: GAGVSQSPSNKVTEKGKDVELRCDPISGHTALYWYRQSLGQGLEFLIYFQGNSAPDKSGLPSDRFSAERTGGSVSTLTIQRTQQEDSAVYLCASSLGTSGGYGETQYFGPGTRLLVL.

On this clonotype: This may stem from a read error, because a much larger clone lies one nucleotide away. The chain uses TRBV3-1 and TRBJ1-2; 7 nucleotides match TRBD1. Trimming removed 8 bases from V and 7 bases from J; junction bases left unmatched: 10. Germline V gene lookup returns CDR1 LGHDT and CDR2 YNNKEL (reference sequence). The CDR3 runs 13 residues. CDR3 coding DNA: TGTGCCAGCGGCCGCCGGGACAGTCTTGGCTACACCTTC. Translated, it gives CASGRRDSLGYTF. Using reference TRBV3-1 and TRBJ1-2 for the parts outside the CDR3, the full variable domain is DTAVSQTPKYLVTQMGNDKSIKCEQNLGHDTMYWYKQDSKKFLKIMFSYNNKELIINETVPNRFSPKSPDKAHLNLHINSLELGDSAVYFCASGRRDSLGYTFGSGTRLTVV.

This clonotype was seen repeatedly, ten times or more. This sequence joins TRBV11-2 and TRBJ2-6; perhaps TRBD2 as D (6 bases). CDR1 is SGHAT and CDR2 is FQNNGV in the germline V gene. The CDR3 extends over 15 amino acids. V was pared by 4 bases and J by 4 bases, with 11 bases between. CDR3 in DNA: TGTGCCAGCAGCTCCGGGGGAGGAGGGGCCAACGTCCTGACTTTC. It yields the protein CASSSGGGGANVLTF. Filled out from reference TRBV11-2 and TRBJ2-6, the complete variable domain reads EAGVAQSPRYKIIEKRQSVAFWCNPISGHATLYWYQQILGQGPKLLIQFQNNGVVDDSQLPKDRFSAERLKGVDSTLKIQPAKLEDSAVYLCASSSGGGGANVLTFGAGSRLTVL.